This T cell receptor beta chain was sequenced for a study of T-cell reconstitution after alpha-beta-depleted transplantation in children. Findings of the study overall: One year after transplant, T-cell counts and diversity came mostly from newly produced T cells. In patients about two months after transplant, alpha-beta T cells reportedly arose from several hundred expanded graft clones. Recipient T cells and thymic progenitors that survived gave rise to the high TCRbeta diversity observed at day 60 in some patients.

During its preparation, the TCRbeta library received unique molecular identifiers. TCRdb independently ran MiXCR on the PCR reads; one entry per CDR3 protein. This table holds around 420,000 distinct CDR3 sequences, about a sixth found once. V dropped 0 bases and J dropped 5 bases, with 17 bases sitting between them. The CDR3 consists of 16 residues. Germline V gene data show CDR1 as SGHRS and CDR2 as YFSETQ. This clonotype showed up just a few times. Its specificity is unknown. The specimen was PBMCs, mostly from graft donor cells, collected 360 days after TCRalphabeta/CD19-depleted stem cell transplant. V gene TRBV5-1 combines with J gene TRBJ2-5, with D unresolved. The TCR comes from a boy under two years old who had a stem cell transplant for Wiskott-Aldrich syndrome, so the T cells may come from the graft donor. CDR3 DNA: TGCGCCAGCAGCTTGGACACGACATTTAGAAGGGAGACCCAGTACTTC. Its protein is CASSLDTTFRRETQYF.